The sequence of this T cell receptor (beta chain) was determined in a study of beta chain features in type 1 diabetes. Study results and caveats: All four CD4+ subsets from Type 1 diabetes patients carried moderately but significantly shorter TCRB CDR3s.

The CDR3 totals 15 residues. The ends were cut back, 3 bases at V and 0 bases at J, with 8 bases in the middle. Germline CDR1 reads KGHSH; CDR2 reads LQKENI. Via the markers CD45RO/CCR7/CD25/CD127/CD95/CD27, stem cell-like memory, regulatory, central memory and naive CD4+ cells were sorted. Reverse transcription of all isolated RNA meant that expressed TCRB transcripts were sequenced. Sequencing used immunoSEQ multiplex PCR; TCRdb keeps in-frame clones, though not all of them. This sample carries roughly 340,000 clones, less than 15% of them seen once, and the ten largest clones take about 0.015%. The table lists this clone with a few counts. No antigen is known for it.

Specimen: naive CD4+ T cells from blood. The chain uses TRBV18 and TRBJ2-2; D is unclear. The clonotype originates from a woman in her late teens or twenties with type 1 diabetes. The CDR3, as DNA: TGTGCCAGCTCACCGGCTCCCGCGAACACCGGGGAGCTGTTTTTT. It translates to CASSPAPANTGELFF.